These T cell receptor beta chains were read from a single sample in a study of T cell responses to AZD1222 COVID-19 vaccine. Sequencing was performed with immunoSEQ multiplex PCR; in TCRdb, only in-frame clones are kept and a portion is missing. The sample carries 95,000 to 150,000 clones, about 90% recorded once. The sequences come from peripheral blood, collected on day 0 of AZD1222 vaccination. These receptor sequences come from an adult in good health. Each CDR3 is given without its conserved first and last residue.

v_call	j_call	cdr3_aa
TRBV27	TRBJ1-2	ASSPQGLGGYT
TRBV19	TRBJ1-6	ASSIAGPSSPLH
TRBV6-5	TRBJ2-1	ASSYSTVYNEQF
TRBV5-1	TRBJ2-3	ASSLAKGTDTQY
TRBV5-1	TRBJ2-5	ASRTSGGNQETQY
TRBV3-1/TRBV3-2	TRBJ1-2	ASSQGGERGYT
TRBV7-7	TRBJ2-5	ASSSDYQETQY
TRBV30	TRBJ1-2	AWRDGTANYGYT
TRBV5-4	TRBJ1-4	ASSSQGAGEKLF
TRBV7-6	TRBJ1-3	ASSLDWSSGNTIY
TRBV3-1/TRBV3-2	TRBJ1-3	ASSQQGPSPGNTIY
TRBV3-1/TRBV3-2	TRBJ2-1	ASSQVGGGYNEQF
TRBV5-1	TRBJ2-1	ASSLGLAGGLINEQF
TRBV19	TRBJ1-1	ASSIVRGSNTEAF
TRBV18	TRBJ2-1	ASSPAGTGGSDEQF
TRBV10-3	TRBJ2-2	AISSSGPPSAGELF
TRBV12-3/TRBV12-4	TRBJ2-5	ASSLMGQETQY
TRBV6-1	TRBJ1-2	ASSEPGGAVYT
TRBV27	TRBJ2-2	ASSFLAGLNTGELF
TRBV6-2/TRBV6-3	TRBJ1-1	ASSRWTAEAF
TRBV5-1	TRBJ1-6	ASSLGDVAKTLSLH
TRBV7-2	TRBJ2-5	ASSLARGQETQY
TRBV5-1	TRBJ1-1	ASSLAERRGNTEAF
TRBV4-1	TRBJ1-2	ASSQVPPANYGYT
TRBV27	TRBJ1-5	ASSSLLPQGVSNQPQH
TRBV5-4	TRBJ1-2	ASSEDRGRFNYGYT
TRBV6-2/TRBV6-3	TRBJ1-5	ASSYSTGTAYSNQPQH
TRBV30	TRBJ2-3	AWSVGLGPDTQY
TRBV10-3	TRBJ1-6	AIGGSSYNSPLH
TRBV12-3/TRBV12-4	TRBJ1-6	ASSPLGNSPLH
TRBV29-1	TRBJ1-2	SVGQGWATNYGYT
TRBV19	TRBJ2-1	ASNSGTNNEQF
TRBV11-2	TRBJ2-1	ASSLTSYNEQF
TRBV10-2	TRBJ1-3	ASSDFSGGGNTIY
TRBV28	TRBJ2-7	ASSFRARERNEQY
TRBV7-9	TRBJ1-2	ASSLEVAGQGAPF
TRBV4-1	TRBJ2-2	ASSHLQVTKLF
TRBV7-2	TRBJ1-2	ASSLVGEDGYT
TRBV24-1	TRBJ1-1	ATSDSGTGVAF
TRBV6-5	TRBJ1-1	ASSLGQTEAF
TRBV6-4	TRBJ2-3	ASRLNGGSTDTQY
TRBV14	TRBJ1-3	ASSQEGVYSGNTIY
TRBV19	TRBJ1-5	ASSDQGHNQPQH
TRBV9	TRBJ1-2	ASSVDTRGRWEGYT
TRBV30	TRBJ1-1	AYSQGGGTEAF
TRBV11-2	TRBJ1-4	ASSLGQINEKLF
TRBV19	TRBJ2-1	ASTPRGLQYYNEQF
TRBV30	TRBJ2-3	AWSSELGTGGKDTQY
TRBV12-3/TRBV12-4	TRBJ2-1	ASSFFDEQF
TRBV6-5	TRBJ2-1	ASSYSGQAYNEQF
TRBV19	TRBJ2-7	ASSPGTGAIEQY
TRBV19	TRBJ1-4	ASSKNPGQGINEKLF
TRBV9	TRBJ2-1	ASSVGLLRGHEQF